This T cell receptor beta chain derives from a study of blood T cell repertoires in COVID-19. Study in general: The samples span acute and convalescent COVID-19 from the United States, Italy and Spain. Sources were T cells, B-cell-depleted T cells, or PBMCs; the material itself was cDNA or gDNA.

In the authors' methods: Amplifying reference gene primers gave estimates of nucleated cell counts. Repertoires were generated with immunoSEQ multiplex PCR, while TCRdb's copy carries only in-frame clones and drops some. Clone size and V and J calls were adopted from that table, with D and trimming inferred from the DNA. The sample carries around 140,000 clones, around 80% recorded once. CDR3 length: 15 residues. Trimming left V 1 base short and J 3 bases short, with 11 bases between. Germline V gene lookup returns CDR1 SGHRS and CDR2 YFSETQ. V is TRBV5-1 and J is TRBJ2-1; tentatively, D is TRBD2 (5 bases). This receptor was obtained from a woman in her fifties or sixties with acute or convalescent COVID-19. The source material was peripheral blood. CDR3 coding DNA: TGCGCCAGCAGCTTGAGCGGTAAGGACTACAATGAGCAGTTCTTC. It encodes CASSLSGKDYNEQFF.